One T cell receptor (beta chain) is described in this entry. The antigen is unknown. Assay used: immunoSEQ multiplex PCR; TCRdb lists only in-frame clones, some missing. Here the sample spans fewer than 200,000 clones, around nine tenths being singletons. The data stem from a study of T cell responses to AZD1222 COVID-19 vaccine. Study results and caveats: Donors skewed white British and female; clonal diversity was possibly underestimated. Vaccine-related CD4 TCRs covered spike, predominating at 160-218 and 743-854.

With V trimmed by 3 bases and J by 7 bases, 4 bases remained unmatched. The CDR3 is 14 amino acids. Germline-derived CDR1 and CDR2 are SGHRS and YFSETQ. This receptor was taken from an adult who received the MenACWY meningococcal vaccine as a control. The input for sequencing was peripheral blood, taken 28 days after the second dose of the MenACWY control vaccine. This sequence joins TRBV5-1 and TRBJ1-6; 7 bases match TRBD1. The CDR3 loop is CASSSGTVNSPLHF. CDR3 DNA sequence: TGCGCCAGCAGCTCCGGGACAGTGAATTCACCCCTCCACTTT. Looking up the rest from reference TRBV5-1 and TRBJ1-6 gives the full variable domain: KAGVTQTPRYLIKTRGQQVTLSCSPISGHRSVSWYQQTPGQGLQFLFEYFSETQRNKGNFPGRFSGRQFSNSRSEMNVSTLELGDSALYLCASSSGTVNSPLHFGNGTRLTVT.